The rows below give T cell receptor beta chains drawn from one sample of a study of T cell repertoires in cytomegalovirus infection. These receptors are not linked to any known antigen. TCRdb reprocessed the reads via MiXCR and lists one record per CDR3 protein. The sample shows approximately 120,000 distinct CDR3 sequences, roughly 30% of them seen only once. Sequenced here: CD8+ T cells from cultured PBMCs, sampled from culture after CMV antigen stimulation. The source is a human donor in good health (CMV status not recorded). Some clones in this sample may be carry-over from other donors' samples. CDR3s include the opening cysteine and the closing phenylalanine or tryptophan. The order of the fields is V gene, J gene, clone size, D gene, CDR3 protein, CDR3 DNA. D genes are given only for firm matches. Not every row has a clone size; where given, it reads once, few, many or a size class.

V: TRBV29-1
J: TRBJ2-3
size: -
D: -
CDR3: CSVEIGGLTDTQYF
DNA: TGCAGCGTTGAAATCGGGGGTCTCACAGATACGCAGTATTTT

V: TRBV25-1
J: TRBJ1-1
size: -
D: -
CDR3: CASRPGRNTEAFF
DNA: TGTGCCAGCAGGCCCGGGAGGAACACTGAAGCTTTCTTT

V: TRBV20-1
J: TRBJ1-2
size: -
D: -
CDR3: CSVVEGYGYTF
DNA: TGCAGTGTCGTGGAGGGCTATGGCTACACCTTC

V: TRBV9
J: TRBJ2-1
size: -
D: -
CDR3: CASSVAGDGYNEQFF
DNA: TGTGCCAGCAGCGTAGCAGGGGACGGCTACAATGAGCAGTTCTTC

V: TRBV29-1
J: TRBJ2-7
size: once
D: -
CDR3: CSGRLRGSYEQYF
DNA: TGCAGCGGACGCTTAAGAGGGTCCTACGAGCAGTACTTC

V: TRBV5-1
J: TRBJ1-1
size: -
D: TRBD1
CDR3: CASSLTAGQLNTEAFF
DNA: TGCGCCAGCAGCTTAACGGCGGGACAGCTGAACACTGAAGCTTTCTTT

V: TRBV6-5
J: TRBJ2-2
size: few
D: -
CDR3: CASSGTSNTGELFF
DNA: TGTGCCAGCTCCGGGACATCGAACACCGGGGAGCTGTTTTTT

V: TRBV25-1
J: TRBJ1-1
size: -
D: -
CDR3: CASTGDTEAFF
DNA: TGTGCCAGCACCGGGGACACTGAAGCTTTCTTT

V: TRBV27
J: TRBJ1-5
size: -
D: -
CDR3: CASSLRGRGQPQHF
DNA: TGTGCCAGCAGTTTACGGGGCCGGGGCCAGCCCCAGCATTTT

V: TRBV20-1
J: TRBJ2-1
size: few
D: -
CDR3: CSASGGRWEQFF
DNA: TGCAGTGCTAGTGGGGGAAGGTGGGAGCAGTTCTTC

V: TRBV19
J: TRBJ1-1
size: few
D: -
CDR3: CASGIGGNTEAFF
DNA: TGTGCCAGTGGGATTGGGGGGAACACTGAAGCTTTCTTT

V: TRBV20-1
J: TRBJ1-2
size: -
D: -
CDR3: CSARDWGPEDGYTF
DNA: TGCAGTGCTAGAGATTGGGGACCAGAAGATGGCTACACCTTC

V: TRBV28
J: TRBJ2-1
size: -
D: -
CDR3: CASSLPGVLQNEQFF
DNA: TGTGCCAGCAGCCTCCCAGGGGTGTTACAGAATGAGCAGTTCTTC

V: TRBV7-9
J: TRBJ2-2
size: -
D: -
CDR3: CASSSLRAAHTGELFF
DNA: TGTGCCAGCAGCTCCCTGAGGGCTGCTCACACCGGGGAGCTGTTTTTT

V: TRBV6-5
J: TRBJ2-7
size: few
D: -
CDR3: CASSYSGRAYEQYF
DNA: TGTGCCAGCAGTTACTCTGGCAGGGCCTACGAGCAGTACTTC

V: TRBV7-6
J: TRBJ1-1
size: -
D: -
CDR3: CASSLGGLTSTEAFF
DNA: TGTGCCAGCAGCTTAGGCGGGTTGACGAGCACTGAAGCTTTCTTT

V: TRBV7-9
J: TRBJ2-7
size: many
D: -
CDR3: CASSYDSSYEQYF
DNA: TGTGCCAGCAGTTATGACTCATCCTACGAGCAGTACTTC

V: TRBV7-9
J: TRBJ1-2
size: few
D: TRBD1
CDR3: CASSKRDRPDYGYTF
DNA: TGTGCCAGCAGCAAGAGGGACAGACCCGACTATGGCTACACCTTC

V: TRBV27
J: TRBJ1-6
size: many
D: -
CDR3: CASSREGFDNSPLHF
DNA: TGTGCCAGCAGCCGGGAGGGATTTGATAATTCACCCCTCCACTTT

V: TRBV20-1
J: TRBJ2-5
size: -
D: TRBD2
CDR3: CSARAGGQETQYF
DNA: TGCAGTGCTAGGGCGGGGGGGCAAGAGACCCAGTACTTC

V: TRBV7-2
J: TRBJ2-7
size: few
D: -
CDR3: CASSFQGYEQYF
DNA: TGTGCCAGCAGCTTTCAAGGTTACGAGCAGTACTTC

V: TRBV4-1
J: TRBJ1-1
size: -
D: -
CDR3: CASSPRAGEGAFF
DNA: TGCGCCAGCAGCCCCAGAGCGGGGGAGGGAGCTTTCTTT

V: TRBV6-1
J: TRBJ2-3
size: -
D: TRBD1
CDR3: CASSFLKQGAPADTQYF
DNA: TGTGCCAGCAGTTTCCTAAAACAGGGGGCTCCGGCAGATACGCAGTATTTT

V: TRBV29-1
J: TRBJ2-1
size: -
D: -
CDR3: CSVEGGSYNEQFF
DNA: TGCAGCGTTGAAGGGGGGTCGTACAATGAGCAGTTCTTC

V: TRBV4-1
J: TRBJ1-1
size: -
D: -
CDR3: CASSQDHRMNTEAFF
DNA: TGCGCCAGCAGCCAAGACCACAGGATGAACACTGAAGCTTTCTTT

V: TRBV7-8
J: TRBJ2-1
size: -
D: -
CDR3: CASSLRGVEQFF
DNA: TGTGCCAGCAGCTTAAGAGGGGTTGAGCAGTTCTTC